This passage covers 3 T cell receptor beta chains from one sample sequenced in a study of blood T cell repertoires in COVID-19. Method: immunoSEQ multiplex PCR; TCRdb's copy keeps in-frame clones and lacks some. The table lists more than 200,000 clones, about 88% of them singletons, with 2% to 2.5% in the top ten. The material sequenced was peripheral blood. These receptors came from a middle-aged woman who had recovered from COVID-19.

This chain links TRBV6-6 with TRBJ2-7, with D possibly TRBD2 on 5 matching bases. V gave up 2 bases and J gave up 3 bases, with 8 bases separating them. CDR1 is MNHNY, CDR2 SVGAGI, per germline (reference sequence). The CDR3 is 13 residues long. CDR3 DNA sequence: TGTGCCAGCAGTTACGGTCGGGGCTACGAGCAGTACTTC. Its protein is CASSYGRGYEQYF.

The rearrangement links TRBV19 to TRBJ2-1; tentative D call: TRBD1 (5 bases). The CDR3 is made up of 20 amino acids. The V and J ends lost 0 bases and 2 bases respectively, with 23 bases between them. The germline V gene encodes CDR1 LNHDA and CDR2 SQIVND (reference sequence). The CDR3 DNA is TGTGCCAGTAGTATAGACCCCTTCGTTCCAGGGATGTCCACCTACAATGAGCAGTTCTTC. Amino acid sequence: CASSIDPFVPGMSTYNEQFF.

The DNA of the CDR3 is TGTGCCCAATCTCCGGGACTAGCGGGGCCAAAAGAGACCCAGTACTTC. Encoded protein: CAQSPGLAGPKETQYF. This chain connects TRBV30 to TRBJ2-5; 13 nucleotides agree with TRBD2. The CDR3 covers 16 residues. V gave up 8 bases and J gave up 3 bases; unmatched junction bases: 12. Germline CDR1 GTSNPN, CDR2 SVGIG (reference sequence).